Listed below are T cell receptor beta chains from one sample, sequenced in a study of beta chain features in type 1 diabetes. TCRdb's copy holds only in-frame clones and misses some; the assay was immunoSEQ multiplex PCR. The sample lists more than 350,000 clones; more than 9.5% were seen once. Sequenced material: naive CD4+ T cells from blood. Receptors were obtained from a woman aged 18-29 years in good health. Each CDR3 is given with its conserved first and last residue. Fields, in order: D gene, J gene, CDR3 length, V gene, clone size, CDR3 DNA, CDR3 protein. A D gene is named only where the DNA matches it firmly. Clone size is given for some rows only: seen once, a few or many times, or a class if the clone is expanded.

NA,TRBJ1-4,13,TRBV5-8,NA,TGTGCCAGCAGCTTTAAGAGGAATGAAAAACTGTTTTTT,CASSFKRNEKLFF
NA,TRBJ2-6,15,TRBV7-9,NA,TGTGCCAGCAGCTTAGTTAGCTCTGGGGCCAACGTCCTGACTTTC,CASSLVSSGANVLTF
NA,TRBJ1-1,13,TRBV14,NA,TGTGCCAGCAGCCAAAGGGGAAACACTGAAGCTTTCTTT,CASSQRGNTEAFF
NA,TRBJ2-1,13,TRBV11-3,few,TGTGCCAGCAGCGTTTGGGGGAATAGTGAGCAGTTCTTC,CASSVWGNSEQFF
NA,TRBJ2-7,15,TRBV9,few,TGTGCCAGCAGCGTAGGGGCAGTCGGGGCCGGCGAGCAGTACTTC,CASSVGAVGAGEQYF
TRBD1,TRBJ2-7,12,TRBV6-6,few,TGTGCCAGCACCCCGACAGGGACCGAGCAGTACTTC,CASTPTGTEQYF
NA,TRBJ1-4,14,TRBV15,few,TGTGCCACCAGCAGTCCTACCACGGATCGGAAACTGTTTTTT,CATSSPTTDRKLFF
NA,TRBJ2-1,14,TRBV5-4,few,TGTGCCAGCAGCGCCCGGGACGGGTACAATGAGCAGTTCTTC,CASSARDGYNEQFF
NA,TRBJ1-5,14,TRBV23-1,NA,TGCGCCAGCAGTCAATCGGCCAGCCGCTCGCCCCAGCATTTT,CASSQSASRSPQHF
NA,TRBJ2-5,12,TRBV19,few,TGTGCCAGTAGTAGGAGCCAAGAGACCCAGTACTTC,CASSRSQETQYF
TRBD2,TRBJ2-3,15,TRBV7-9,NA,TGTGCCAGCAGCTGGGGACTAGCGGGAACAGATACGCAGTATTTT,CASSWGLAGTDTQYF
TRBD2,TRBJ2-1,15,TRBV6-1,NA,TGTGCCAGCAGGGTGACTAGCGGGATTGACAATGAGCAGTTCTTC,CASRVTSGIDNEQFF
NA,TRBJ2-3,11,TRBV20-1,NA,TGCAGTGTACCGAAGACAGATACGCAGTATTTT,CSVPKTDTQYF